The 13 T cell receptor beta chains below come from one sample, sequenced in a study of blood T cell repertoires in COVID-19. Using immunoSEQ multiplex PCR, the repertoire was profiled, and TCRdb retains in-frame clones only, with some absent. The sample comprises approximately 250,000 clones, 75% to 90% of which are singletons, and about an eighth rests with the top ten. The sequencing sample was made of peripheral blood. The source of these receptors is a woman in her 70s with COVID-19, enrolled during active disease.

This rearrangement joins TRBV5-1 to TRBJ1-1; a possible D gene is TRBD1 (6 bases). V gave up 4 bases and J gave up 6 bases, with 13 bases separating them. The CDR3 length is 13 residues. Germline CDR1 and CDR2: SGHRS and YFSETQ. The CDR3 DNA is TGCGCCAGCAGCGATGTCAGGGGCGCTGAAGCTTTCTTT. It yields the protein CASSDVRGAEAFF.

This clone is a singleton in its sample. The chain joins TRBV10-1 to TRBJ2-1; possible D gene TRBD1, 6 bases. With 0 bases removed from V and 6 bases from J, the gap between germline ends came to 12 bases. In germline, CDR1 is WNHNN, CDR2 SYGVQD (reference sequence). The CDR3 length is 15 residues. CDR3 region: CASSESTGQSNEQFF. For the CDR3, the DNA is TGCGCCAGCAGTGAGTCGACAGGCCAGTCCAATGAGCAGTTCTTC.

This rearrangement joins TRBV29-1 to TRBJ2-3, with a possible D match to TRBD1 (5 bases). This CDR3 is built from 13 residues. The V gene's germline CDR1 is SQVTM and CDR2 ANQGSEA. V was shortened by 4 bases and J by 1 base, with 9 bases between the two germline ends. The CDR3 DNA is TGCAGCGTTGTGGGCAGGGGCACAGATACGCAGTATTTT. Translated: CSVVGRGTDTQYF.

CDR3 protein: CASSLGRFSYEQYF. CDR3 nucleotides: TGTGCCAGCAGCTTAGGACGGTTCTCCTACGAGCAGTACTTC. V is TRBV13 and J is TRBJ2-7; no reliable D call. The germline CDR1 and CDR2 sequences are PRHDT and FYEKMQ (reference sequence). V was clipped by 0 bases and J by 0 bases, with 6 bases between them. This CDR3 has 14 residues.

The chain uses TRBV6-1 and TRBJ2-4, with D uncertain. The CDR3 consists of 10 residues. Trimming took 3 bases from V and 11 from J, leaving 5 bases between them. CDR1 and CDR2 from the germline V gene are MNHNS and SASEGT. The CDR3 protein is CASSDTFQYF. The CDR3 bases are TGTGCCAGCAGTGATACTTTTCAGTACTTC.

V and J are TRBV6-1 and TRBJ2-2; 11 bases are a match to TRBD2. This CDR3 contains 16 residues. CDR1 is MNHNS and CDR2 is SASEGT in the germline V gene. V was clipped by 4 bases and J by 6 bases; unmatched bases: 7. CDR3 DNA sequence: TGTGCCAGCAGTGTCTTTAGCGGGGGGGGCCCCGGGGAGCTGTTTTTT. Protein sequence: CASSVFSGGGPGELFF.

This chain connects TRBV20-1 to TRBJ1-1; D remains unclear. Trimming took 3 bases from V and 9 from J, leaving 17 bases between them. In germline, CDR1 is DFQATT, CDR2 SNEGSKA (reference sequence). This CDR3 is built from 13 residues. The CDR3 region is CSASDRREGKAFF. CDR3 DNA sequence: TGCAGTGCTAGTGATCGGCGAGAGGGAAAAGCTTTCTTT.

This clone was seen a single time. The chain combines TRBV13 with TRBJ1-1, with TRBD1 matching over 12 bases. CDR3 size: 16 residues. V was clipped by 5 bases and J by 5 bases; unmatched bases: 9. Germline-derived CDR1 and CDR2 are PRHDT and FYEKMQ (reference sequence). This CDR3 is CASSHRDRGRRTEAFF. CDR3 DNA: TGTGCCAGCAGCCACCGGGACAGGGGGCGCAGGACTGAAGCTTTCTTT.

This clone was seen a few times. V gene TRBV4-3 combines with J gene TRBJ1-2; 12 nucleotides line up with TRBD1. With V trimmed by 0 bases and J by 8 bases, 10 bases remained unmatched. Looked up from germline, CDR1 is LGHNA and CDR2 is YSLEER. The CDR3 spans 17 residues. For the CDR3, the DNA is TGCGCCAGCAGCCAAGATAGACTGGGACAGGGGGCGCAGGGCTACACCTTC. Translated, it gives CASSQDRLGQGAQGYTF.

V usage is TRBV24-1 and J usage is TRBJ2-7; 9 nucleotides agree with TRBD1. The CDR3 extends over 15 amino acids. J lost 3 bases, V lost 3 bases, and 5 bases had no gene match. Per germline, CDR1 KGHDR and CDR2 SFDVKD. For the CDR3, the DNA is TGTGCCACCAGTGATCGTGGACAGGGGAACTACGAGCAGTACTTC. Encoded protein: CATSDRGQGNYEQYF.

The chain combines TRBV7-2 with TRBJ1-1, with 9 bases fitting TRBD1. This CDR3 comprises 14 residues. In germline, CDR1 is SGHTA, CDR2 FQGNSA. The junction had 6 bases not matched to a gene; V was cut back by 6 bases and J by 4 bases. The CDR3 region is CASRWDRALTEAFF. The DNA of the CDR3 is TGTGCCAGCAGATGGGACAGGGCTCTCACTGAAGCTTTCTTT.

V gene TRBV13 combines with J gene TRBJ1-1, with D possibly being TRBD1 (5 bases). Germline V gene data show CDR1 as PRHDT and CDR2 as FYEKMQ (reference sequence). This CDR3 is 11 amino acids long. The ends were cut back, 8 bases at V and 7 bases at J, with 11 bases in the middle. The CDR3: CASEGVSEAFF. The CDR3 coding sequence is TGTGCCAGCGAAGGGGTCAGTGAAGCTTTCTTT. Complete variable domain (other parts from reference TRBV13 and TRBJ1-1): AAGVIQSPRHLIKEKRETATLKCYPIPRHDTVYWYQQGPGQDPQFLISFYEKMQSDKGSIPDRFSAQQFSDYHSELNMSSLELGDSALYFCASEGVSEAFFGQGTRLTVV.

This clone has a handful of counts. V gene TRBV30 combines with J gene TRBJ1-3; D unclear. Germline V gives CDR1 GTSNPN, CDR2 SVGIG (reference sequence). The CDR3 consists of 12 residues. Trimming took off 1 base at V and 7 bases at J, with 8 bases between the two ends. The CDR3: CAWSGVENTIYF. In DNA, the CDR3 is TGTGCCTGGAGTGGCGTCGAGAACACCATATATTTT.